The rows below give T cell receptor beta chains drawn from one sample of a study of lymphopenia after photon versus proton radiotherapy. Only in-frame clones appear in the TCRdb table, and some are missing; sequencing was by immunoSEQ multiplex PCR. This table holds tens of thousands of clones, roughly 90% found once. Sequenced here: peripheral blood, sampled from a patient treated with photon-based radiotherapy. The receptors here all came from a woman between 65 and 79 years old with pancreatic cancer. CDR3s include the opening cysteine and the closing phenylalanine or tryptophan. A D gene is named only where the DNA matches it firmly. A row's size may be missing; if present it is once, few, many or a size class.

d_call	v_call	clone_size	j_call	cdr3_aa	cdr3_nt
TRBD1	TRBV10-3	NA	TRBJ2-5	CAISQGQEGETQYF	TGTGCCATCAGTCAGGGACAGGAAGGGGAGACCCAGTACTTC
NA	TRBV2	NA	TRBJ2-1	CATNPGIRDEQFF	TGTGCCACGAACCCCGGGATACGGGATGAGCAGTTCTTC
NA	TRBV4-3	few	TRBJ2-1	CASSQEGGVGTYNEQFF	TGCGCCAGCAGCCAAGAGGGGGGAGTGGGAACCTACAATGAGCAGTTCTTC
NA	TRBV25-1	NA	TRBJ2-5	CASRPGPDRQETQYF	TGTGCCAGCAGACCGGGGCCGGACCGACAAGAGACCCAGTACTTC
TRBD1	TRBV28	NA	TRBJ1-2	CASSSGQDYGYTF	TGTGCCAGCAGTAGCGGACAGGACTATGGCTACACCTTC
NA	TRBV5-5	NA	TRBJ2-2	CASSLVGANTGELFF	TGTGCCAGCAGCTTGGTAGGGGCGAACACCGGGGAGCTGTTTTTT
NA	TRBV9	NA	TRBJ2-5	CASSVAGDQRETQYF	TGTGCCAGCAGCGTAGCGGGTGACCAGCGTGAGACCCAGTACTTC
NA	TRBV5-1	NA	TRBJ1-4	CASSFESNEKLFF	TGCGCCAGCAGCTTCGAATCTAATGAAAAACTGTTTTTT
NA	TRBV13	NA	TRBJ2-5	CASSLAQGTAQYF	TGTGCCAGCAGCTTAGCTCAGGGGACGGCCCAGTACTTC
TRBD1	TRBV28	NA	TRBJ1-2	CASSFKGTGGNGYTF	TGTGCCAGCAGTTTTAAGGGGACAGGGGGCAATGGCTACACCTTC
TRBD1	TRBV13	once	TRBJ1-4	CASSDRTGGEKLFF	TGTGCCAGCAGCGACAGGACAGGCGGCGAAAAACTGTTTTTT
TRBD1	TRBV19	NA	TRBJ2-7	CASSILGTGSYEQYF	TGTGCCAGTAGTATCCTCGGGACAGGCTCCTACGAGCAGTACTTC
NA	TRBV4-1	NA	TRBJ2-2	CASSPQSPGGELFF	TGCGCCAGCAGCCCGCAATCGCCCGGCGGGGAGCTGTTTTTT
TRBD2	TRBV4-1	NA	TRBJ2-5	CASSQDSGGLAGQETQYF	TGCGCCAGCAGCCAAGATTCCGGGGGGCTAGCGGGGCAAGAGACCCAGTACTTC
NA	TRBV18	NA	TRBJ1-2	CASSPPEGASGISGYTF	TGTGCCAGCTCACCCCCGGAAGGGGCCTCAGGGATTTCTGGCTACACCTTC
NA	TRBV11-2	NA	TRBJ1-6	CASSLVQGPSPLHF	TGTGCCAGCAGCTTAGTGCAGGGCCCTTCACCCCTCCACTTT
NA	TRBV15	NA	TRBJ2-4	CATSTLALGTAKNIQYF	TGTGCCACCAGCACCTTGGCTTTGGGCACGGCCAAAAACATTCAGTACTTC
TRBD1	TRBV28	NA	TRBJ1-2	CASSLWMSGQVEPYGYTF	TGTGCCAGCAGTTTATGGATGTCGGGACAGGTTGAACCCTATGGCTACACCTTC
NA	TRBV12-2	NA	TRBJ2-1	CASEAEPNEQFF	TGTGCAAGTGAAGCGGAGCCCAATGAGCAGTTCTTC
NA	TRBV27	NA	TRBJ1-4	CASSRTLRSPNEKLFF	TGTGCCAGCAGCAGAACCCTGCGCAGCCCTAATGAAAAACTGTTTTTT
TRBD1	TRBV2	NA	TRBJ1-1	CASSVGTGGLNTEAFF	TGTGCCAGCAGTGTAGGGACAGGGGGCCTTAACACTGAAGCTTTCTTT
NA	TRBV11-2	NA	TRBJ2-4	CASSLAGAGNIQYF	TGTGCCAGCAGCTTAGCTGGAGCTGGAAACATTCAGTACTTC
NA	TRBV11-3	NA	TRBJ1-5	CASPGKSQPQHF	TGTGCCAGCCCAGGGAAATCTCAGCCCCAGCATTTT
NA	TRBV7-2	NA	TRBJ2-7	CASSSARGGYEQYF	TGTGCCAGCAGCTCAGCCCGGGGCGGCTACGAGCAGTACTTC
NA	TRBV5-5	once	TRBJ2-7	CASSLSQGSAYEQYF	TGTGCCAGCAGCTTATCGCAGGGATCGGCCTACGAGCAGTACTTC
NA	TRBV25-1	NA	TRBJ2-2	CASSSSGAGELFF	TGTGCCAGCAGTAGTTCCGGTGCCGGGGAGCTGTTTTTT
NA	TRBV4-1	few	TRBJ1-1	CASSQVRGGDTEAFF	TGCGCCAGCAGCCAAGTTAGGGGAGGAGACACTGAAGCTTTCTTT
TRBD1	TRBV27	NA	TRBJ2-7	CASSSGQGAGEQYF	TGTGCCAGCAGTTCAGGACAGGGGGCGGGGGAGCAGTACTTC
NA	TRBV18	NA	TRBJ2-3	CASSPGWSTDTQYF	TGTGCCAGCTCACCGGGGTGGAGCACAGATACGCAGTATTTT
NA	TRBV14	NA	TRBJ1-2	CASTPLGGYGYTF	TGTGCCAGCACCCCCCTGGGGGGTTATGGCTACACCTTC